These 22 T cell receptor beta chains share one sample of origin, sequenced in a study of blood T cell repertoires in COVID-19. Profiled with immunoSEQ multiplex PCR; TCRdb holds only in-frame clones, not every one. The top ten hold approximately 6.9% of the sample, which has fewer than 200,000 clones, under 90% seen once. Sequencing was done on a sample of peripheral blood. The receptors derive from a man aged 55 to 70 with acute or convalescent COVID-19.

The genes are TRBV7-3 and TRBJ2-1; 12 nucleotides align to TRBD2. CDR3 length equals 16 residues. After removal of 2 bases from V and 6 bases from J, the junction contained 5 bases not matched to a gene. Germline CDR1 is SGHTA and CDR2 is FQGTGA. CDR3 region: CASSLWGTSGFNEQFF. Here the CDR3 DNA reads TGTGCCAGCAGCTTATGGGGGACTAGCGGGTTCAATGAGCAGTTCTTC.

This rearrangement joins TRBV7-2 to TRBJ1-1; TRBD1 aligns across 7 bases. Germline lookup yields CDR1 SGHTA and CDR2 FQGNSA. V gave up 5 bases and J gave up 10 bases; unmatched junction bases: 7. The CDR3 sequence is 12 residues long. The DNA of the CDR3 is TGTGCCAGCAGCCGAACCAGACAGGGAGCTTTCTTT. Its translation is CASSRTRQGAFF.

V usage is TRBV11-2 and J usage is TRBJ2-7; TRBD2 aligns across 8 bases. CDR3 length equals 14 residues. Germline V gene data show CDR1 as SGHAT and CDR2 as FQNNGV. The V segment lost 4 bases and the J segment 3 bases; nucleotides outside the gene matches: 5. The CDR3 loop reads CASSSSGGYYEQYF. For the CDR3, the DNA is TGTGCCAGCAGCTCCAGCGGGGGCTACTACGAGCAGTACTTC.

The J gene is TRBJ1-3, the V gene TRBV7-8; D uncertain. The length of the CDR3 is 11 residues. Deletions cut 7 bases from V and 6 bases from J, with 7 bases between. Germline V gene sequence: CDR1 SGHVS, CDR2 FQNEAQ. As DNA, the CDR3 is TGTGCCAGCACCCTACTAAACACCATATATTTT. Amino acid sequence: CASTLLNTIYF.

This chain uses TRBV5-1 with TRBJ2-3; TRBD2 agrees at 10 bases. The CDR3 spans 17 residues. J was trimmed by 0 bases and V by 2 bases; bases with no gene match: 6. Germline assignment: CDR1 SGHRS and CDR2 YFSETQ. In DNA form, the CDR3 reads TGCGCCAGCAGCTTCCCAGAGCGGGGGGGGAGCACAGATACGCAGTATTTT. It specifies CASSFPERGGSTDTQYF.

This clone was detected once. V is TRBV24-1 and J is TRBJ1-5; D remains ambiguous. There are 15 residues in the CDR3. V dropped 10 bases and J dropped 0 bases, with 15 bases sitting between them. Germline CDR1 reads KGHDR; CDR2 reads SFDVKD. CDR3 residues: CATGPAGPSNQPQHF. CDR3 DNA: TGTGCCACAGGACCAGCGGGTCCTAGCAATCAGCCCCAGCATTTT.

The V gene is TRBV21-1, the J gene TRBJ2-3; the table calls TRBD1, which could not be checked here. TRBV21-1 is reported as a pseudogene. The CDR3 runs to 15 residues. The CDR3 here is CASSNQGFPTDTQYF. The DNA for the CDR3 is TGTGCCAGCAGCAACCAGGGGTTCCCCACAGATACGCAGTATTTT.

The gene calls are TRBV19 and TRBJ1-3, with 8 nucleotides matching TRBD1. This CDR3 spans 17 amino acids. J gave up 0 bases and V 3 bases, and 7 bases lay outside the gene matches. The germline V gene has CDR1 LNHDA and CDR2 SQIVND (reference sequence). The DNA of the CDR3 is TGTGCCAGTAGTATTTTGGGACAGGCCCACTCTGGAAACACCATATATTTT. Protein sequence: CASSILGQAHSGNTIYF. The entire variable domain, with the rest obtained from reference TRBV19 and TRBJ1-3, is as follows: DGGITQSPKYLFRKEGQNVTLSCEQNLNHDAMYWYRQDPGQGLRLIYYSQIVNDFQKGDIAEGYSVSREKKESFPLTVTSAQKNPTAFYLCASSILGQAHSGNTIYFGEGSWLTVV.

The chain is built from TRBV19 and TRBJ1-2; 10 bases align to TRBD1. The J segment lost 2 bases and the V segment lost 6 bases, leaving 6 bases of the junction unmatched. This CDR3 has 15 residues. CDR1 and CDR2 (germline): LNHDA, SQIVND (reference sequence). The CDR3: CASSDWTGGNYGYTF. For the CDR3, the DNA is TGTGCCAGTAGCGACTGGACAGGGGGGAACTATGGCTACACCTTC.

V and J are TRBV27 and TRBJ2-3, with D hard to call. Germline V gives CDR1 MNHEY, CDR2 SMNVEV (reference sequence). With 5 bases removed from V and 4 bases from J, the gap between germline ends came to 13 bases. This CDR3 has 14 amino acids. CDR3 in DNA: TGTGCCAGCAGTCGCGGAAGATTCGCAGATACGCAGTATTTT. This sequence encodes CASSRGRFADTQYF.

The chain employs TRBV3-1 (or the pseudogene TRBV3-2) and TRBJ2-5, with a tentative D call TRBD2 (5 bases). Trimming removed 3 bases from V and 3 bases from J, with 14 bases in between. CDR3 length: 15 residues. From germline, CDR1 is LGHDT and CDR2 YNNKEL (reference sequence). The CDR3 region is CASSHEGGLEETQYF. In nucleotides, the CDR3 is TGTGCCAGCAGCCATGAGGGCGGGTTGGAAGAGACCCAGTACTTC.

This clone occurred once. Different DNA sequences within this sample yield the same CDR3. V usage is TRBV4-2 and J usage is TRBJ1-5; the D is unclear. The V end lost 0 bases, the J end lost 2 bases, and 8 bases lay between the germline ends. This CDR3 contains 15 residues. Per germline, CDR1 LGHNA and CDR2 YNFKEQ. This CDR3 reads CASSQERGGNQPQHF. DNA of the CDR3: TGTGCCAGCAGCCAAGAGCGGGGTGGCAATCAGCCCCAGCATTTT.

J is TRBJ2-7 and V is TRBV28; 8 bases align to TRBD2. CDR1 MDHEN and CDR2 SYDVKM come from the germline V gene. This CDR3 is 16 amino acids long. V dropped 2 bases and J dropped 6; count of bases not matched to a gene: 12. CDR3 in amino acids: CASSLEGAGVSVEQYF. For the CDR3, the DNA is TGTGCCAGCAGTTTAGAGGGAGCGGGAGTCTCAGTCGAGCAGTACTTC.

In its sample, this clone was seen a few times. This chain connects TRBV11-2 to TRBJ2-7; D gene ambiguous. The CDR3 extends over 13 amino acids. In germline, CDR1 is SGHAT, CDR2 FQNNGV. V was cut by 4 bases and J by 2 bases, with 9 bases left in between. In DNA form, the CDR3 reads TGTGCCAGCAGCTCAAACTCACCCTACGAGCAGTACTTC. It is translated as CASSSNSPYEQYF. Filled out from reference TRBV11-2 and TRBJ2-7, the complete variable domain reads EAGVAQSPRYKIIEKRQSVAFWCNPISGHATLYWYQQILGQGPKLLIQFQNNGVVDDSQLPKDRFSAERLKGVDSTLKIQPAKLEDSAVYLCASSSNSPYEQYFGPGTRLTVT.

The rearrangement joins TRBV7-3 to TRBJ2-1; 13 nucleotides agree with TRBD2. The CDR3 is 15 amino acids. From germline, CDR1 is SGHTA and CDR2 FQGTGA. Trimming cost V 5 bases and J 9 bases; bases outside gene matches: 7. The CDR3 sequence: CASSAGLAGTREQFF. CDR3 nucleotides: TGTGCCAGCAGCGCGGGACTAGCGGGAACCCGTGAGCAGTTCTTC.

The genes are TRBV5-4 and TRBJ1-6; 8 bases fit TRBD1. After removal of 4 bases from V and 5 bases from J, the junction contained 5 bases not matched to a gene. The CDR3 is 15 residues long. The germline V gene encodes CDR1 SGHNT and CDR2 YYREEE (reference sequence). CDR3 loop: CASSMDRVDNSPLHF. The CDR3 nucleotides are TGTGCCAGCAGCATGGACAGGGTGGATAATTCACCCCTCCACTTT.

This chain joins TRBV4-3 and TRBJ2-3; D perhaps matches TRBD1 (5 bases). Germline lookup yields CDR1 LGHNA and CDR2 YSLEER. The CDR3 is made up of 14 amino acids. With 0 bases removed from V and 2 bases from J, the gap between germline ends came to 6 bases. The CDR3 DNA is TGCGCCAGCAGCCAAGACAGGGTCACAGATACGCAGTATTTT. Translating it yields CASSQDRVTDTQYF.

J is TRBJ2-1 and V is TRBV24-1; weak D call: TRBD1 (5 bases). CDR1 is KGHDR and CDR2 is SFDVKD in the germline V gene. V was cut by 9 bases and J by 10 bases, with 12 bases left in between. This CDR3 has 11 amino acids. The CDR3 coding sequence is TGTGCCACCCGCCAGGGTCCGGAGCAGTTCTTC. Translated, it gives CATRQGPEQFF.

The chain links TRBV25-1 to TRBJ1-1; a possible D gene is TRBD1 (6 bases). Trimming removed 5 bases from V and 5 bases from J, with 12 bases in between. The CDR3 is 13 amino acids. Germline V gene data show CDR1 as MGHDK and CDR2 as SYGVNS. CDR3: CASSKQGYTEAFF. Written as DNA, the CDR3 is TGTGCCAGCAGTAAACAGGGCTATACTGAAGCTTTCTTT.

The rearrangement uses TRBV6-5 and TRBJ1-5, with no clear D. Germline CDR1 is MNHEY and CDR2 is SVGAGI. Trimming stripped 6 bases from V and 11 bases from J, with 17 bases between. This CDR3 has 13 residues. The DNA for the CDR3 is TGTGCCAGCAGCGGACGGACTGCTGGGGCCCAGCATTTT. Translated, it gives CASSGRTAGAQHF.

In its sample, this clone was seen once. This rearrangement joins TRBV20-1 to TRBJ2-7, with TRBD1 matching over 9 bases. Germline V lookup: CDR1 DFQATT, CDR2 SNEGSKA (reference sequence). This CDR3 spans 11 amino acids. CDR3 nucleotides: TGCGCATACAGGGGGCGTCACGAGCAGTACTTC. This encodes CAYRGRHEQYF.

The DNA of the CDR3 is TGTGCCAGCTCTTCTTTAGCGGGAGGGATCGTCTACGAGCAGTACTTC. As protein: CASSSLAGGIVYEQYF. The V call is TRBV3-1 (or the pseudogene TRBV3-2), the J call TRBJ2-7, with 11 positions matching TRBD2. The J segment lost 3 bases and the V segment lost 8 bases, leaving 12 bases of the junction unmatched. The CDR3 has 16 amino acids. Per germline, CDR1 LGHDT and CDR2 YNNKEL (reference sequence).